This T cell receptor beta chain was obtained from a study of T cells in Graves' hyperthyroidism and ophthalmopathy. Findings and limits, study-wide: The model made its ophthalmopathy prediction, and onset followed a median about 6.8 months later. In blood, most of the thyroid clonotypes expanded above 0.001 were also present.

The ends lost 3 bases at V and 3 bases at J; junction bases unmatched: 12. The CDR3 runs to 16 residues. Germline V gene lookup returns CDR1 DFQATT and CDR2 SNEGSKA (reference sequence). This clonotype was counted ten times or more. As yet, its antigen is unknown. Hyperthyroidism of Graves' type that showed no ophthalmopathy progression within 18 months was stable. Template material for amplifying TCR beta CDR3 regions consisted of RNA transcripts. In the first-round RT-PCR of the TCR CDR3, the HTBI primer set was used. TCRdb re-analysed the multiplex PCR reads in MiXCR, keeping a single row per CDR3 protein. The sample holds some 400,000 distinct CDR3 sequences, roughly 19% seen once.

The material sequenced was blood. The source of this sequence is a woman aged 18-29 years with Graves' hyperthyroidism. V gene TRBV20-1 combines with J gene TRBJ2-7, with TRBD1 identical over 9 bases. The CDR3 loop is CSARDPGQGGIYEQYF. CDR3 DNA: TGCAGTGCTAGGGATCCGGGACAGGGCGGTATCTACGAGCAGTACTTC.